The text below deals with one TCR beta chain. This clonotype was picked up a small number of times. Its antigen remains undetermined. Base-call qualities are not available, and no considerably larger clone is one nucleotide away. Taken from cysteine to phenylalanine, the CDR3 has 13 residues. The entry retains the CDR3 DNA only, 39 bases that are in frame from base 1. V is cut by 6 bases and J by 10 bases, and the space between the germline ends is 21 bases. Based on the germline V gene (reference sequence), the CDR1 and CDR2 sequences are DFQATT and SNEGSKA. These data originate in a study of T cell repertoires in cytomegalovirus infection (dated by TCRdb to the late 2010s). Study-wide context: The peptide stimulations were aimed at well-studied HLA-B-restricted epitopes as well as recently identified HLA-C-restricted CMV epitopes, whose presentation resists viral immunomodulation. Because public TCR beta signatures pointed to carriage of CMV infection together with the matching HLA type, the HLA type of each donor mattered for the analysis. The paper's findings and limits, for the study overall: Cumulative frequency of public TCR beta family members discriminated carriers of CMV infection plus the relevant HLA type in this cohort and an independent approximately 370-donor cohort. The ex vivo response was dominated by HLA-C-restricted CMV-specific TCR beta clonotypes, which also provided the single most frequent clonotype in two of eight donors.

Sequencing used an Illumina HiSeq 1500. In TCRdb, the public reads were trimmed at Q25 with fastp and aligned with MiXCR, with productive beta chains retained. CDR3 protein sequences are deduplicated, and each keeps its most common genes and DNA. Across this sample there are some 700,000 distinct CDR3 sequences, with around a third seen only once. Around a sixth of the sample rests with the top ten. Taken with the paper, the label for treatment or condition translates to: in vitro stimulation with specific CMV peptide epitopes to enrich CMV-specific T cells. The source is a human donor in good health (CMV status not recorded). Some clones in this sample may be carry-over from other donors' samples. The chain was built from TRBV20-1 and TRBJ1-2; TRBD1 is a weak D gene call, 5 bases matching. The sample in question was cultured PBMCs, obtained from culture after CMV antigen stimulation. CDR3 loop: CSATPPTEPHYTF. The DNA reads as follows: TGCAGTGCCACTCCACCGACAGAGCCTCACTACACCTTC.